The 27 T cell receptor beta chains given below trace back to one sample, sequenced in a study of cytomegalovirus exposure and HLA in healthy donors. A multiplex PCR was run with 60 Vbeta primers and 13 Jbeta primers. The assay was immunoSEQ multiplex PCR, and TCRdb's table has in-frame clones only and misses some. Here the sample spans more than 95,000 clones, 60% to 80% being singletons. Sequenced sample: PBMCs. These TCRs come from a man aged 55 to 69 in good health and CMV-seropositive.

This chain connects TRBV30 to TRBJ2-7; 9 positions match TRBD1. Germline loops: CDR1 GTSNPN, CDR2 SVGIG (reference sequence). The length of the CDR3 is 14 residues. Trimming took 5 bases from V and 6 from J; bases not matched to a gene: 11. As DNA, the CDR3 is TGTGCCTGGGGGGGTGGGACAGGGTTCGGCGAGCAGTACTTC. Translation: CAWGGGTGFGEQYF. Together with reference TRBV30 and TRBJ2-7, the CDR3 gives the full variable domain: SQTIHQWPATLVQPVGSPLSLECTVEGTSNPNLYWYRQAAGRGLQLLFYSVGIGQISSEVPQNLSASRPQDRQFILSSKKLLLSDSGFYLCAWGGGTGFGEQYFGPGTRLTVT.

The V gene is TRBV5-1, the J gene TRBJ2-7; 7 bases fit TRBD1. This CDR3 has 14 residues. Germline V gene sequence: CDR1 SGHRS, CDR2 YFSETQ. The V segment lost 3 bases and the J segment 0 bases; nucleotides outside the gene matches: 3. Here the CDR3 DNA reads TGCGCCAGCAGCTGGGGACAGACCTCCTACGAGCAGTACTTC. This codes for CASSWGQTSYEQYF.

In this sample, this clone turned up many times. The CDR3 coding sequence is TGTGCCAGCAGCCCCAGGGGGCTAGGGTATGGCTACACCTTC. Protein: CASSPRGLGYGYTF. The V call is TRBV27, the J call TRBJ1-2; 8 positions agree with TRBD1. V dropped 6 bases and J dropped 5; count of bases not matched to a gene: 8. CDR3 length: 14 amino acids. Germline V lookup: CDR1 MNHEY, CDR2 SMNVEV (reference sequence).

V gene TRBV10-3 combines with J gene TRBJ2-7; D gene unclear. Per the germline V gene, CDR1 is ENHRY and CDR2 is SYGVKD. The ends were cut back, 5 bases at V and 1 base at J, with 3 bases in the middle. This CDR3 region has 11 residues. The chain's CDR3 is CAISPSYEQYF. Written as DNA, the CDR3 is TGTGCCATCAGTCCATCCTACGAGCAGTACTTC.

The chain recombines TRBV5-4 with TRBJ2-3; 9 bases line up with TRBD1. The CDR3 runs 15 residues. Germline values: CDR1 SGHNT, CDR2 YYREEE (reference sequence). V trimming: 7 bases; J trimming: 3 bases; junction bases outside the gene matches: 9. CDR3 region: CASLGPGQGTDTQYF. CDR3 nucleotides: TGTGCCAGCTTAGGACCGGGACAGGGTACAGATACGCAGTATTTT.

The gene calls are TRBV19 and TRBJ1-1; D is uncertain. The V and J ends lost 3 bases and 2 bases respectively, with 4 bases between them. The germline CDR1 and CDR2 sequences are LNHDA and SQIVND (reference sequence). The CDR3 runs to 12 residues. CDR3 bases: TGTGCCAGTAGTATCGGTAACACTGAAGCTTTCTTT. Its protein product is CASSIGNTEAFF.

V and J are TRBV5-5 and TRBJ1-2, with D tentatively TRBD1 (6 bases). V gave up 0 bases and J gave up 3 bases, with 6 bases separating them. The germline CDR1 and CDR2 sequences are SGHKS and YYEKEE (reference sequence). This CDR3 has 13 amino acids. CDR3 residues: CASSLGTDYGYTF. In nucleotides, the CDR3 is TGTGCCAGCAGCTTGGGGACAGACTATGGCTACACCTTC.

The V call is TRBV21-1, the J call TRBJ1-5. TRBV21-1 is noted as a pseudogene. This CDR3 has 16 residues. CDR3 in DNA: TGTGCCAGCAGCAAAGATCTTCCACACCGGAGGCAGCCCCAGCATTTT. Translating it yields CASSKDLPHRRQPQHF.

The chain employs TRBV7-6 and TRBJ1-6; D is ambiguous. There are 14 residues in the CDR3. V was cut by 6 bases and J by 10 bases, with 16 bases left in between. Germline V lookup: CDR1 SGHVS, CDR2 FNYEAQ. CDR3: CASSLTAADSPLHF. The CDR3, as DNA: TGTGCCAGCAGTCTTACAGCAGCGGACTCACCCCTCCACTTT.

This rearrangement joins TRBV10-1 to TRBJ2-3, with 10 bases identical to TRBD2. CDR3 size: 15 residues. Germline loops: CDR1 WNHNN, CDR2 SYGVQD (reference sequence). V shed 5 bases and J 2 bases; nucleotides not matched to a gene: 4. CDR3: CASSPTSGTTDTQYF. In DNA, the CDR3 is TGCGCCAGCAGTCCCACTAGCGGGACCACAGATACGCAGTATTTT.

This clone was observed once. Written as DNA, the CDR3 is TGTGCCAGCAGTTTATCCGGGAACGAGCAGTACTTC. Amino acids: CASSLSGNEQYF. This chain connects TRBV28 to TRBJ2-7; D may be TRBD2 (5 bases). CDR3 length equals 12 residues. V lost 1 base and J 5 bases, leaving 6 bases between the germline ends. In germline, CDR1 is MDHEN, CDR2 SYDVKM.

The chain employs TRBV4-2 and TRBJ1-2; the D is unclear. The CDR3 contains 13 residues. CDR1 and CDR2 from the germline V gene are LGHNA and YNFKEQ. V was cut by 1 base and J by 6 bases, with 9 bases left in between. The CDR3 DNA reads as TGTGCCAGCAGCCAAGCCGGGTCGGATGGCTACACCTTC. This codes for CASSQAGSDGYTF.

The V gene is TRBV11-2, the J gene TRBJ1-1; D unresolved. Looked up from germline, CDR1 is SGHAT and CDR2 is FQNNGV. CDR3 length equals 13 residues. Trimming shortened V by 4 bases and J by 0 bases, and 6 bases separated the two germline ends. CDR3 in amino acids: CASSSGVNTEAFF. The CDR3 DNA reads as TGTGCCAGCAGCTCCGGGGTGAACACTGAAGCTTTCTTT.

The J gene is TRBJ2-7, the V gene TRBV5-1; D might be TRBD1 (5 bases). From germline, CDR1 is SGHRS and CDR2 YFSETQ. The CDR3 is made up of 17 amino acids. Trimming cost V 2 bases and J 1 base, with 19 bases left between them. This CDR3 is CASSFRPLTGTSYEQYF. Written as DNA, the CDR3 is TGCGCCAGCAGCTTTCGACCCCTTACAGGTACTTCCTACGAGCAGTACTTC.

The gene calls are TRBV14 and TRBJ2-5; TRBD1 aligns across 8 bases. The V segment lost 4 bases and the J segment 4 bases; nucleotides outside the gene matches: 11. The CDR3 contains 16 residues. From germline, CDR1 is SGHDN and CDR2 FVKESK. CDR3 in amino acids: CASSLGDRPLGETQYF. CDR3 in DNA: TGTGCCAGCAGCCTAGGGGACAGGCCCCTGGGAGAGACCCAGTACTTC.

J is TRBJ1-2 and V is TRBV7-8; TRBD1 matches at 7 bases. The J segment lost 7 bases and the V segment lost 2 bases, leaving 10 bases of the junction unmatched. CDR3 length: 15 residues. Germline V gives CDR1 SGHVS, CDR2 FQNEAQ. Here the CDR3 reads CASSLRRDSLFGYTF. The CDR3 coding sequence is TGTGCCAGCAGCTTACGCCGGGACAGTCTTTTTGGCTACACCTTC.

The genes are TRBV5-1 and TRBJ2-3; D unresolved. CDR1 is SGHRS, CDR2 YFSETQ, per germline. Trimming cost V 4 bases and J 3 bases, with 6 bases left between them. The CDR3 totals 12 residues. CDR3 sequence reads: CASSLETDTQYF. For the CDR3, the DNA is TGCGCCAGCAGCCTCGAGACAGATACGCAGTATTTT. Looking up the rest from reference TRBV5-1 and TRBJ2-3 gives the full variable domain: KAGVTQTPRYLIKTRGQQVTLSCSPISGHRSVSWYQQTPGQGLQFLFEYFSETQRNKGNFPGRFSGRQFSNSRSEMNVSTLELGDSALYLCASSLETDTQYFGPGTRLTVL.

CDR3 amino acids: CASSSTGVNYGYTF. Here the CDR3 DNA reads TGTGCCAGCAGTTCGACAGGGGTAAACTATGGCTACACCTTC. The V and J genes are TRBV6-5 and TRBJ1-2; 8 nucleotides agree with TRBD1. In germline, CDR1 is MNHEY, CDR2 SVGAGI. This CDR3 has 14 residues. V lost 4 bases and J lost 2; bases outside the gene matches: 3.

The chain has TRBV18 and TRBJ1-6; 10 nucleotides align to TRBD1. Trimming at V came to 3 bases and at J to 5 bases, leaving 4 bases not matched to a gene. Per germline, CDR1 KGHSH and CDR2 LQKENI. The CDR3 is 16 amino acids. The CDR3 loop is CASSPSGTGDNSPLHF. The DNA for the CDR3 is TGTGCCAGCTCACCCTCCGGGACAGGGGATAATTCACCCCTCCACTTT.

V is TRBV4-1 and J is TRBJ2-5; tentative D call: TRBD1 (5 bases). Trimming cost V 0 bases and J 1 base, with 12 bases left between them. Germline CDR1 reads MGHRA; CDR2 reads YSYEKL. This CDR3 has 16 residues. CDR3 nucleotides: TGCGCCAGCAGCCAAGACGACAGTCCTCTCCAAGAGACCCAGTACTTC. Its protein product is CASSQDDSPLQETQYF.

The chain uses TRBV10-2 and TRBJ1-6; D remains ambiguous. Looked up from germline, CDR1 is WSHSY and CDR2 is SAAADI. The germline V and J ends were trimmed by 3 bases and 14 bases, with 17 bases remaining between them. CDR3 length equals 14 residues. This chain's CDR3 is CASSESGGSVALHF. Here the CDR3 DNA reads TGCGCCAGCAGTGAAAGTGGAGGCTCGGTCGCCCTCCACTTT.

This clone was recorded once. The genes are TRBV19 and TRBJ2-5; D remains unclear. The V and J ends lost 3 bases and 1 base respectively, with 6 bases between them. The CDR3 extends over 13 amino acids. Germline V gene lookup returns CDR1 LNHDA and CDR2 SQIVND (reference sequence). The CDR3 nucleotides read TGTGCCAGTAGTATCTCCCTCCAAGAGACCCAGTACTTC. This translates into CASSISLQETQYF.

The CDR3 bases are TGCGCCAGCAGCTTTGACAACGCGAACACCGGGGAGCTGTTTTTT. Protein product: CASSFDNANTGELFF. The V and J genes are TRBV5-1 and TRBJ2-2, with D unclear. The V and J ends lost 2 bases and 0 bases respectively, with 8 bases between them. The CDR3 contains 15 residues. CDR1 is SGHRS, CDR2 YFSETQ, per germline.

The CDR3 loop is CATQRDRDTGELFF. The CDR3 DNA sequence: TGTGCCACACAGAGGGACAGGGACACCGGGGAGCTGTTTTTT. V and J are TRBV7-6 and TRBJ2-2; TRBD1 agrees at 9 bases. In germline, CDR1 is SGHVS, CDR2 FNYEAQ. The CDR3 extends over 14 amino acids. The ends lost 10 bases at V and 3 bases at J; junction bases unmatched: 6.

To note about this clone: One end of the junction varies from germline; a read error may be responsible. J is TRBJ2-3 and V is TRBV7-9; 7 nucleotides match TRBD1. The CDR3 length is 13 residues. Germline V gives CDR1 SEHNR, CDR2 FQNEAQ (reference sequence). The CDR3, as DNA: TGTGCCAGCAGCTTAGCAGGGGGACAGAGGCCCCTTTTT. It codes for CASSLAGGQRPLF.

The chain recombines TRBV19 with TRBJ2-1; D gene ambiguous. The CDR3 runs 15 residues. Germline lookup yields CDR1 LNHDA and CDR2 SQIVND (reference sequence). V shed 3 bases and J shed 2 bases, with 11 bases lying between them. The CDR3 sequence is CASSIGLSPYNEQFF. CDR3 sequence (DNA): TGTGCCAGTAGTATTGGGCTTTCCCCCTACAATGAGCAGTTCTTC. The entire variable domain, with the rest obtained from reference TRBV19 and TRBJ2-1, is as follows: DGGITQSPKYLFRKEGQNVTLSCEQNLNHDAMYWYRQDPGQGLRLIYYSQIVNDFQKGDIAEGYSVSREKKESFPLTVTSAQKNPTAFYLCASSIGLSPYNEQFFGPGTRLTVL.

This clone has just a few counts. This chain links TRBV11-2 with TRBJ1-2; a possible D gene is TRBD1 (5 bases). Trimming took 3 bases from V and 0 from J, leaving 11 bases between them. The CDR3 sequence is 15 residues long. Looked up from germline, CDR1 is SGHAT and CDR2 is FQNNGV. CDR3 region: CASSFAPGSNYGYTF. The DNA for the CDR3 is TGTGCCAGCAGCTTCGCCCCAGGGTCTAACTATGGCTACACCTTC.